This T cell receptor beta chain was found in a study of T-cell reconstitution after alpha-beta-depleted transplantation in children. This sample's TCRbeta library carried unique molecular identifier barcodes. TCRdb recomputed calls from the PCR reads with MiXCR, one row per CDR3 protein. Counted here are tens of thousands of distinct CDR3 sequences, around 56% occurring once; the ten biggest clones make up more than 30%. As for this clonotype: Its antigen is as yet unknown. A read error may produce the germline difference seen at one junction end.

Germline CDR1 and CDR2: SGHTA and FQGNSA. The length of the CDR3 is 14 residues. Study-wide results and caveats: One year after transplant, T-cell counts and diversity came mostly from newly produced T cells. Expanded clones from the graft, numbering several hundred, reportedly supplied alpha-beta T cells about two months after transplant.

The source is a boy under three years old with SCID, due to receive a stem cell transplant. This chain links TRBV7-2 with TRBJ2-5; D perhaps matches TRBD1 (5 bases). The sequencing used peripheral blood, collected before TCRalphabeta/CD19-depleted stem cell transplant. The CDR3: CVSSSGHYQETQYF. DNA for the CDR3: TGTGTCAGCAGCTCCGGACATTACCAAGAGACCCAGTACTTC.